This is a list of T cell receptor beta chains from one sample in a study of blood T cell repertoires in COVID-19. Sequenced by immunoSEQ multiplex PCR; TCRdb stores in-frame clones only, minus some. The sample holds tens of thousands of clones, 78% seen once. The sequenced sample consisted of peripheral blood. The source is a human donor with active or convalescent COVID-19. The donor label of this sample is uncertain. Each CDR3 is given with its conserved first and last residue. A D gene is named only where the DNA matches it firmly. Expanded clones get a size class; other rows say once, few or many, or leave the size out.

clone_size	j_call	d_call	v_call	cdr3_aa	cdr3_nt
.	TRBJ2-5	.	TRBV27	CASSPTRAASGTQYF	TGTGCCAGCAGTCCGACAAGAGCCGCGAGTGGGACCCAGTACTTC
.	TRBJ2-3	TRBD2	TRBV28	CASLGLNTDTQYF	TGTGCCAGCTTGGGACTAAACACAGATACGCAGTATTTT
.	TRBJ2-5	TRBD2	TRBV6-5	CASSRRDYRRETQYF	TGTGCCAGCAGTCGCCGGGACTACCGAAGAGAGACCCAGTACTTC
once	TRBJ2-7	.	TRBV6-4	CASSDLPGYEQYF	TGTGCCAGCAGTGACCTCCCCGGCTACGAGCAGTACTTC
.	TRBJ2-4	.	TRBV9	CASSVDQAGGSNIQYF	TGTGCCAGCAGCGTAGACCAGGCAGGGGGGTCGAACATTCAGTACTTC
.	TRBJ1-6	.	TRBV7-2	CASSPAGTRPGGNSPLHF	TGTGCCAGCAGCCCCGCGGGGACAAGGCCGGGGGGTAATTCACCCCTCCACTTT
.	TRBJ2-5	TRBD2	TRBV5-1	CASRPTGAGGGETQYF	TGCGCCAGCAGACCGACGGGTGCGGGAGGAGGAGAGACCCAGTACTTC
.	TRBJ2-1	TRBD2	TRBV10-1	CASSESGTSGNNEQFF	TGCGCCAGCAGTGAGTCAGGGACTAGCGGAAACAATGAGCAGTTCTTC
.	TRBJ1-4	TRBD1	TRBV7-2	CASSLIGAGGEKLFF	TGTGCCAGCAGCTTAATCGGGGCAGGGGGGGAAAAACTGTTTTTT
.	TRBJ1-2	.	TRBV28	CATEGGPRGYTF	TGTGCCACCGAGGGCGGTCCTCGAGGCTACACCTTC
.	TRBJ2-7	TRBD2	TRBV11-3	CASSPGGGGSFEQYF	TGTGCCAGCAGCCCCGGGGGGGGCGGGAGCTTCGAGCAGTACTTC
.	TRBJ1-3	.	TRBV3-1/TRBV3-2	CASSQSQGRNTIYF	TGTGCCAGCAGCCAATCACAGGGCAGAAACACCATATATTTT
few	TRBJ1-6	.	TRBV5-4	CASSLASSSYNSPLHF	TGTGCCAGCAGCTTGGCCTCCAGCTCCTATAATTCACCCCTCCACTTT
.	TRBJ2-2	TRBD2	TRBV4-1	CASSQDWGTSGRAGELFF	TGCGCCAGCAGCCAAGATTGGGGCACTAGCGGGAGGGCCGGGGAGCTGTTTTTT
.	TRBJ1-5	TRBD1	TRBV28	CASSLTGSSNQPQHF	TGTGCCAGCAGCCTGACAGGGAGTTCCAATCAGCCCCAGCATTTT
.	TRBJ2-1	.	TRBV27	CASSSAGRGNEQFF	TGTGCCAGCAGTTCCGCGGGACGGGGCAATGAGCAGTTCTTC
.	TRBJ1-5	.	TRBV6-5	CASSYSMQGGQPQHF	TGTGCCAGCAGTTACTCGATGCAGGGCGGACAGCCCCAGCATTTT
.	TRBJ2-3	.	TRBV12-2	CASRLAVLAGHTDTQYF	TGTGCAAGTCGCTTAGCGGTACTAGCGGGACATACAGATACGCAGTATTTT
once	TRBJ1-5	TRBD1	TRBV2	CASRGQGSNQPQHF	TGTGCCAGCAGAGGACAGGGGAGCAATCAGCCCCAGCATTTT
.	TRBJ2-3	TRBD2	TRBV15	CATSRGGVTDTQYF	TGTGCCACCAGCAGGGGGGGGGTCACAGATACGCAGTATTTT
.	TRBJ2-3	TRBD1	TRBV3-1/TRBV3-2	CASSRTTGGTDTQYF	TGTGCCAGCAGCAGAACGACAGGGGGCACAGATACGCAGTATTTT
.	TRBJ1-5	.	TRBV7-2	CASSLERGNQPQHF	TGTGCCAGCAGCTTAGAAAGAGGCAATCAGCCCCAGCATTTT
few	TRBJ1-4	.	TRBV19	CASRFLAGGEKLFF	TGTGCCAGTAGGTTCTTGGCGGGGGGTGAAAAACTGTTTTTT
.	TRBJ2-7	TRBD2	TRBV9	CASSVGLAGSYEQYF	TGTGCCAGCAGCGTAGGACTAGCGGGATCCTACGAGCAGTACTTC
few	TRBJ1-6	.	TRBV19	CASSIRARASPLHF	TGTGCCAGTAGTATCAGGGCCCGGGCTTCACCCCTCCACTTT
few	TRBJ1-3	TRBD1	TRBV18	CASSVDRIETNTIYF	TGTGCCAGCTCGGTGGACAGGATCGAAACAAACACCATATATTTT
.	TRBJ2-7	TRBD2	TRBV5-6	CASSKASGRHEQYF	TGTGCCAGCAGCAAGGCTAGCGGGAGGCACGAGCAGTACTTC
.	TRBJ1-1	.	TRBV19	CASSHWGVEAFF	TGTGCCAGTAGTCACTGGGGGGTTGAAGCTTTCTTT
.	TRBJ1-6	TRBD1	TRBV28	CAIHSGGRILSNSPLHF	TGTGCCATCCACTCAGGGGGGCGAATACTGAGCAATTCACCCCTCCACTTT
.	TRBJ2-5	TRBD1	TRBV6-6	CASRTGTGAGETQYF	TGTGCCAGCAGGACCGGGACAGGGGCCGGGGAGACCCAGTACTTC
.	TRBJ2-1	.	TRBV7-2	CASSFRGSFRDEQFF	TGTGCCAGCAGCTTTAGGGGGTCCTTTAGGGATGAGCAGTTCTTC
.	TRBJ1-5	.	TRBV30	CAWNKQGGNQPQHF	TGTGCCTGGAATAAACAGGGTGGCAATCAGCCCCAGCATTTT
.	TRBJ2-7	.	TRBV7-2	CASSLSVLWEQYF	TGTGCCAGCAGCTTAAGCGTGTTGTGGGAGCAGTACTTC
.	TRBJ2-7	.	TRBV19	CASSEIRGHTHEQYF	TGTGCCAGTAGTGAAATTAGAGGACATACCCACGAGCAGTACTTC
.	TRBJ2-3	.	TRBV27	CASSSPLSADTQYF	TGTGCCAGCAGCTCCCCCCTTAGCGCAGATACGCAGTATTTT
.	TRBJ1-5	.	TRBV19	CATRELVLHSNQPQHF	TGTGCCACCCGCGAACTGGTTCTGCATAGCAATCAGCCCCAGCATTTT
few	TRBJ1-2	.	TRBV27	CASSFVQGVDYTF	TGTGCCAGCAGTTTCGTACAGGGCGTTGACTACACCTTC
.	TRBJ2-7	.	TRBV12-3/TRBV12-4	CASSFGYTYEQYF	TGTGCCAGCAGTTTCGGGTATACCTACGAGCAGTACTTC
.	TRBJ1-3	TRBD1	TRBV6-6	CASTPGQGNTIYF	TGTGCCAGCACCCCGGGACAGGGAAACACCATATATTTT
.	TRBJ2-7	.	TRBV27	CASSFRSRGPLTSEQYF	TGTGCCAGCAGTTTCCGGTCCAGGGGCCCCCTCACATCGGAGCAGTACTTC
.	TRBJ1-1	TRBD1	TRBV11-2	CASSVRTGGYTEAFF	TGTGCCAGCAGCGTTAGGACAGGGGGCTACACTGAAGCTTTCTTT
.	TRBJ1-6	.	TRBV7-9	CASSRTPGSPLHF	TGTGCCAGCAGCAGAACACCAGGGTCACCCCTCCACTTT
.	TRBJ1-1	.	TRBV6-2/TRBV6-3	CASSLYAGDTEAFF	TGTGCCAGCAGTTTATACGCAGGGGACACTGAAGCTTTCTTT
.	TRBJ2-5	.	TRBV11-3	CASSLQASETQYF	TGTGCCAGCAGCTTACAGGCTTCAGAGACCCAGTACTTC
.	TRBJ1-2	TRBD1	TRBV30	CAWRQGYVYGYTF	TGTGCCTGGCGACAGGGGTACGTCTATGGCTACACCTTC
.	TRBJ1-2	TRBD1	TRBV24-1	CATSERTGRYGYTF	TGTGCCACCAGTGAGCGGACAGGCCGCTATGGCTACACCTTC
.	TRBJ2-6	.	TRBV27	CASSGLYSGANVLTF	TGTGCCAGCAGCGGACTTTACTCTGGGGCCAACGTCCTGACTTTC
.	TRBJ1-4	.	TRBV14	CASSQGQRTNEKLFF	TGTGCCAGCAGCCAAGGCCAGCGAACTAATGAAAAACTGTTTTTT
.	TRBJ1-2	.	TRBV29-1	CSVEGGYTF	TGCAGCGTGGAGGGTGGCTACACCTTC
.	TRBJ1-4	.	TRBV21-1	CASSKALWGVVEKLFF	TGTGCCAGCAGCAAAGCGCTCTGGGGGGTAGTTGAAAAACTGTTTTTT
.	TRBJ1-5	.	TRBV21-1	CASSAGRQPQHF	TGTGCCAGCAGCGCAGGGAGGCAGCCCCAGCATTTT
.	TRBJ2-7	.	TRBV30	CAWSEEGIGDEQYF	TGTGCCTGGAGTGAGGAGGGGATAGGAGACGAGCAGTACTTC
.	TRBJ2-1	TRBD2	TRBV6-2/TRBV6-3	CASSYVLGTSGRAENEQFF	TGTGCCAGCAGTTACGTCCTGGGGACTAGCGGGAGGGCCGAAAATGAGCAGTTCTTC
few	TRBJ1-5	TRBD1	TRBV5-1	CASSPGQGASNQPQHF	TGCGCCAGCAGCCCCGGACAGGGAGCGAGCAATCAGCCCCAGCATTTT